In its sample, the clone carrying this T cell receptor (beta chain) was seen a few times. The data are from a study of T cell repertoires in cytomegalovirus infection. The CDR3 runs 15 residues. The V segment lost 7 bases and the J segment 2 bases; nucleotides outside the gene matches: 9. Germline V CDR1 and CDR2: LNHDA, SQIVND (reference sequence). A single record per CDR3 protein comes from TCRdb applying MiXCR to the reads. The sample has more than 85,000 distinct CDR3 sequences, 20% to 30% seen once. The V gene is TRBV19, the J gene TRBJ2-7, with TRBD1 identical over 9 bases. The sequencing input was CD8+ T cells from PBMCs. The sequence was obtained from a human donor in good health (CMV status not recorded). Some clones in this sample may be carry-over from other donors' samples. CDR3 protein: CASTPDRGLPYEQYF. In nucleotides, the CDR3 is TGTGCCAGTACCCCGGACAGGGGCCTCCCCTACGAGCAGTACTTC.